This TCR beta chain was identified during a study of T cells in Graves' hyperthyroidism and ophthalmopathy. Study context: Before treatment of any kind, peripheral blood was taken at initial diagnosis.

The CDR3 regions of TCR beta were amplified from RNA transcripts. The TCR CDR3 was amplified in a first-round RT-PCR using the HTBI primer set. TCRdb re-derived calls from the multiplex PCR reads in MiXCR, one entry per CDR3 protein. In the table there are 96,000 or so distinct CDR3 sequences, about 51% of which are singletons. This clonotype was seen ten or more times. Trimming shortened V by 0 bases and J by 1 base, and 10 bases separated the two germline ends. The CDR3 is 14 residues long. Looked up from germline, CDR1 is DFQATT and CDR2 is SNEGSKA (reference sequence). Uncontrolled infection, other autoimmune disease, pregnancy or lactation excluded patients. Roughly 9.1 ml of fresh peripheral blood supplied the PBMCs.

Sequences were obtained from blood. The sequence derives from a woman aged 40 to 50 with Graves' hyperthyroidism. This sequence joins TRBV20-1 and TRBJ2-7, with unresolved D. For the CDR3, the DNA is TGCAGTGCTAGAGATCGGGTGGCGTCCTACGAGCAGTACTTC. It translates to CSARDRVASYEQYF.